One and the same sample provided the 20 T cell receptor beta chains below, sequenced in a study of blood T cell repertoires in COVID-19. Sequencing used immunoSEQ multiplex PCR; TCRdb keeps in-frame clones, though not all of them. The top ten clones hold 1.5% to 2% of a sample with about 300,000 clones, approximately 88% of them seen once. The sample was peripheral blood. Receptors originate from a woman under 40 with COVID-19, enrolled during active disease.

The J gene is TRBJ2-1, the V gene TRBV7-9; 7 positions match TRBD2. CDR1 is SEHNR and CDR2 is FQNEAQ in the germline V gene (reference sequence). The CDR3 covers 14 residues. The V gene end was trimmed by 5 bases and the J gene end by 8 bases; junction bases not matched to a gene: 9. CDR3 in DNA: TGTGCCAGCAGCATTAACGTAGCGGGCCATGAGCAGTTCTTC. It codes for CASSINVAGHEQFF.

The V and J genes are TRBV5-4 and TRBJ1-3, with D uncertain. Deletions cut 3 bases from V and 4 bases from J, with 11 bases between. Germline V lookup: CDR1 SGHNT, CDR2 YYREEE (reference sequence). This CDR3 has 14 amino acids. CDR3 nucleotide sequence: TGTGCCAGCAGCTCCCACGGGTCAGGAAACACCATATATTTT. The encoded protein is CASSSHGSGNTIYF. The whole variable domain, filled in from reference TRBV5-4 and TRBJ1-3, reads ETGVTQSPTHLIKTRGQQVTLRCSSQSGHNTVSWYQQALGQGPQFIFQYYREEENGRGNFPPRFSGLQFPNYSSELNVNALELDDSALYLCASSSHGSGNTIYFGEGSWLTVV.

The V gene is TRBV7-9, the J gene TRBJ2-1; D remains ambiguous. In germline, CDR1 is SEHNR, CDR2 FQNEAQ (reference sequence). The germline V and J ends were trimmed by 2 bases and 3 bases, with 8 bases remaining between them. The CDR3 totals 14 residues. This chain's CDR3 is CASSLPPGYNEQFF. DNA of the CDR3: TGTGCCAGCAGCTTACCCCCCGGCTACAATGAGCAGTTCTTC.

The chain combines TRBV7-9 with TRBJ1-2; D not certain. The V gene lost 1 base and the J gene lost 6 bases, with 9 bases spanning the gap. Germline-derived CDR1 and CDR2 are SEHNR and FQNEAQ (reference sequence). The CDR3 length is 13 residues. DNA for the CDR3: TGTGCCAGCAGCTTAGTCTCCGGGGATGGCTACACCTTC. This sequence encodes CASSLVSGDGYTF.

The chain has TRBV7-2 and TRBJ2-5; 7 nucleotides match TRBD2. V lost 3 bases to trimming and J lost 5 bases; unmatched junction nucleotides: 6. Germline CDR1 reads SGHTA; CDR2 reads FQGNSA. This CDR3 is built from 14 residues. The CDR3 nucleotides read TGTGCCAGCAGCTTTTTATTGGGAGGGGAGACCCAGTACTTC. Its translation: CASSFLLGGETQYF.

The V gene is TRBV2, the J gene TRBJ2-1, with D perhaps TRBD1 (5 bases). V gave up 8 bases and J gave up 2 bases, with 13 bases separating them. In germline, CDR1 is SNHLY, CDR2 FYNNEI. This CDR3 spans 14 amino acids. This CDR3 is CASWGPETYNEQFF. DNA for the CDR3: TGTGCCAGCTGGGGCCCTGAAACCTACAATGAGCAGTTCTTC.

The genes are TRBV7-9 and TRBJ1-1; D unresolved. There are 13 residues in the CDR3. The V gene lost 4 bases and the J gene lost 4 bases, with 10 bases spanning the gap. Germline lookup yields CDR1 SEHNR and CDR2 FQNEAQ (reference sequence). The CDR3 DNA reads TGTGCCAGCAGCTCATACAAACGCACTGAAGCTTTCTTT. This gives the protein CASSSYKRTEAFF.

This chain joins TRBV28 and TRBJ2-4, with TRBD1 matching 9 bases. CDR3 length: 14 amino acids. CDR1 MDHEN and CDR2 SYDVKM come from the germline V gene. V trimming: 7 bases; J trimming: 8 bases; junction bases outside the gene matches: 9. The CDR3 DNA follows: TGTGCCAGCAACCAACAGGGGGCTGGGGACATTCAGTACTTC. This translates into CASNQQGAGDIQYF.

V gene TRBV5-1 combines with J gene TRBJ1-1; 9 positions match TRBD1. V dropped 4 bases and J dropped 4; count of bases not matched to a gene: 11. This CDR3 is 16 amino acids long. Germline V lookup: CDR1 SGHRS, CDR2 YFSETQ. CDR3 region: CASSPAGQGLSTEAFF. CDR3 in DNA: TGCGCCAGCAGCCCGGCGGGACAGGGATTGAGCACTGAAGCTTTCTTT.

The CDR3 reads CASSQDRLYGYTF. CDR3 bases: TGTGCCAGCAGCCAAGACAGATTATATGGCTACACCTTC. V and J are TRBV14 and TRBJ1-2, with no clear D. The CDR3 sequence is 13 residues long. The V gene's germline CDR1 is SGHDN and CDR2 FVKESK. The V end was cut by 0 bases, the J end by 5 bases, with 7 bases between.

The rearrangement links TRBV14 to TRBJ1-2, with 10 bases identical to TRBD1. The CDR3 consists of 16 residues. Looked up from germline, CDR1 is SGHDN and CDR2 is FVKESK. J lost 6 bases, V lost 3 bases, and 10 bases had no gene match. The CDR3 bases are TGTGCCAGCAGCCAGTACGGGGGACAGGGGATGGATGGCTACACCTTC. Its protein is CASSQYGGQGMDGYTF.

The chain recombines TRBV27 with TRBJ1-5, with 8 bases aligning to TRBD1. Germline CDR1 MNHEY, CDR2 SMNVEV (reference sequence). V lost 4 bases and J lost 6; bases outside the gene matches: 5. This CDR3 has 14 residues. The CDR3 nucleotides read TGTGCCAGCAGTTCAGGGGGCGCAGGTCAGCCCCAGCATTTT. As protein: CASSSGGAGQPQHF.

The chain links TRBV6-5 to TRBJ2-5, with D perhaps TRBD1 (6 bases). The CDR3 consists of 13 residues. V lost 7 bases to trimming and J lost 2 bases, with 11 bases between them. The germline CDR1 and CDR2 sequences are MNHEY and SVGAGI. The CDR3 loop is CASKPDSQETQYF. CDR3 sequence (DNA): TGTGCCAGCAAACCGGACAGTCAAGAGACCCAGTACTTC.

The V call is TRBV2, the J call TRBJ2-5, with D possibly being TRBD1 (5 bases). The V and J ends lost 3 bases and 1 base respectively, with 9 bases between them. CDR1 and CDR2 from the germline V gene are SNHLY and FYNNEI. CDR3 length equals 14 residues. For the CDR3, the DNA is TGTGCCAGCAGTGATCTCCAGGGCCAAGAGACCCAGTACTTC. This gives the protein CASSDLQGQETQYF.

The chain employs TRBV7-2 and TRBJ2-1; a possible D gene is TRBD2 (7 bases). From germline, CDR1 is SGHTA and CDR2 FQGNSA. The CDR3 loop spans 16 amino acids. V was pared by 2 bases and J by 4 bases, with 15 bases between. CDR3 DNA sequence: TGTGCCAGCAGCTTATGGGGGGGGGCCTTTTACAATGAGCAGTTCTTC. Amino acids: CASSLWGGAFYNEQFF.

The chain is built from TRBV11-2 and TRBJ1-2; D is unclear. The V gene's germline CDR1 is SGHAT and CDR2 FQNNGV. The CDR3 is 11 residues long. The V end lost 5 bases, the J end lost 8 bases, and 9 bases lay between the germline ends. CDR3 sequence: CASSDLYGYTF. The CDR3 coding sequence is TGTGCCAGCAGCGACTTATACGGCTACACCTTC.

V usage is TRBV6-5 and J usage is TRBJ2-7; 9 nucleotides line up with TRBD1. The CDR3 sequence is 12 residues long. The V segment lost 5 bases and the J segment 10 bases; nucleotides outside the gene matches: 6. Germline-derived CDR1 and CDR2 are MNHEY and SVGAGI. For the CDR3, the DNA is TGTGCCAGCAGTCCTTCCACAGGGGGCCAGTACTTC. It yields the protein CASSPSTGGQYF.

About this clone itself: Additional DNA sequences in this sample encode the identical CDR3. The gene calls are TRBV12-3 or TRBV12-4 and TRBJ1-1, with 7 bases fitting TRBD1. After removal of 6 bases from V and 1 base from J, the junction contained 2 bases not matched to a gene. CDR3 size: 13 residues. The CDR3 protein is CASSRQGNTEAFF. CDR3 in DNA: TGTGCCAGCAGCAGACAGGGGAACACTGAAGCTTTCTTT.

The chain employs TRBV11-2 and TRBJ2-1; 8 bases agree with TRBD2. Per the germline V gene, CDR1 is SGHAT and CDR2 is FQNNGV. The junction had 7 bases not matched to a gene; V was cut back by 2 bases and J by 7 bases. The CDR3 sequence is 15 residues long. CDR3 sequence: CASSLTGGPRNEQFF. For the CDR3, the DNA is TGTGCCAGCAGCTTAACGGGGGGGCCAAGGAATGAGCAGTTCTTC.

The V gene is TRBV19, the J gene TRBJ2-7; 7 positions agree with TRBD1. Germline V gene data show CDR1 as LNHDA and CDR2 as SQIVND (reference sequence). V shed 4 bases, J shed 3 bases, and the junction held 12 bases outside the gene matches. The CDR3 length is 16 residues. The CDR3 spells CASSTGRGTVRYEQYF. The CDR3, as DNA: TGTGCCAGTAGTACGGGGAGAGGGACAGTGCGCTACGAGCAGTACTTC.